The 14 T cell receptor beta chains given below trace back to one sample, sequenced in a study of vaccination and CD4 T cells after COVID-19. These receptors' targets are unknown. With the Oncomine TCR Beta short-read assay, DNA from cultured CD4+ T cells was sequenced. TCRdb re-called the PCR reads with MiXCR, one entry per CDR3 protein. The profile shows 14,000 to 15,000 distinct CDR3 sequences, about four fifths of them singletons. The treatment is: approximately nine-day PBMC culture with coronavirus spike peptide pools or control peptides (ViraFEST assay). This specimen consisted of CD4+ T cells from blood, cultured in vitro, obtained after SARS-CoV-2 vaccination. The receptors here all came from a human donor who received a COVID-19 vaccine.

Here the CDR3 reads CASSEGPLGTGELFF. The CDR3 DNA follows: TGTGCCAGCAGTGAGGGGCCCCTCGGAACCGGGGAGCTGTTTTTT. The V gene is TRBV6-1, the J gene TRBJ2-2; possibly TRBD1 for D (5 bases). V was trimmed by 3 bases and J by 5 bases, leaving 13 bases between them. Germline V gene lookup returns CDR1 MNHNS and CDR2 SASEGT. The CDR3 loop spans 15 amino acids.

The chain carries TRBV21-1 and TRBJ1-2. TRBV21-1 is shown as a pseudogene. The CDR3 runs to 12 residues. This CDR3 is CASSKENYGYTF. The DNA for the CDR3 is TGTGCCAGCAGCAAAGAGAACTATGGCTACACCTTC.

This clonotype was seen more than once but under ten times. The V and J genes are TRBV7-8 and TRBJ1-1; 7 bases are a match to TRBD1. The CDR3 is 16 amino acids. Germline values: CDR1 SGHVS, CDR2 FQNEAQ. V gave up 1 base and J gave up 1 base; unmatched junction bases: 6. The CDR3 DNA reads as TGTGCCAGCAGCTTAGTCGGGGGACAGTCGAACACTGAAGCTTTCTTT. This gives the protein CASSLVGGQSNTEAFF.

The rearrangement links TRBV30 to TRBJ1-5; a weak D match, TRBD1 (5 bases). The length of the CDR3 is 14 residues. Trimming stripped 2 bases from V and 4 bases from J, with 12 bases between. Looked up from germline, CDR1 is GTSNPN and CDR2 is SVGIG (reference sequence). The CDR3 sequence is CAWSTGGANQPQHF. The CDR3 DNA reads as TGTGCCTGGAGTACCGGAGGGGCTAATCAGCCCCAGCATTTT. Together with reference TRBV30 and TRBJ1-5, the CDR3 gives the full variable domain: SQTIHQWPATLVQPVGSPLSLECTVEGTSNPNLYWYRQAAGRGLQLLFYSVGIGQISSEVPQNLSASRPQDRQFILSSKKLLLSDSGFYLCAWSTGGANQPQHFGDGTRLSIL.

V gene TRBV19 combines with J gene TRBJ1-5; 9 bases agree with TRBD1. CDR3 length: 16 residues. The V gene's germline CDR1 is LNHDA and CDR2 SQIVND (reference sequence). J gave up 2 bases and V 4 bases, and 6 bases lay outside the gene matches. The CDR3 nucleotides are TGTGCCAGTAGTACCCAAAGGACAGGGGGCAATCAGCCCCAGCATTTT. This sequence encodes CASSTQRTGGNQPQHF.

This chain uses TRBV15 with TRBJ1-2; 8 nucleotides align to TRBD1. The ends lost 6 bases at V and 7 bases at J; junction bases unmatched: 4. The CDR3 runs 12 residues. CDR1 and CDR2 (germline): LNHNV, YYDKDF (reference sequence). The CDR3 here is CATRRTGGGYTF. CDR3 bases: TGTGCCACCAGGAGAACAGGGGGTGGCTACACCTTC. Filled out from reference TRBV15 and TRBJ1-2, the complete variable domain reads DAMVIQNPRYQVTQFGKPVTLSCSQTLNHNVMYWYQQKSSQAPKLLFHYYDKDFNNEADTPDNFQSRRPNTSFCFLDIRSPGLGDTAMYLCATRRTGGGYTFGSGTRLTVV.

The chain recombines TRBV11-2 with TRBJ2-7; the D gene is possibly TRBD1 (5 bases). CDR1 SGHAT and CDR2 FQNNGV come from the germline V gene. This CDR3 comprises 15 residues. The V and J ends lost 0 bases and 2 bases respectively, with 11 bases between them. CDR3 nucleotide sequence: TGTGCCAGCAGCTTAGATAGTCAGGGAACCTACGAGCAGTACTTC. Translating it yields CASSLDSQGTYEQYF.

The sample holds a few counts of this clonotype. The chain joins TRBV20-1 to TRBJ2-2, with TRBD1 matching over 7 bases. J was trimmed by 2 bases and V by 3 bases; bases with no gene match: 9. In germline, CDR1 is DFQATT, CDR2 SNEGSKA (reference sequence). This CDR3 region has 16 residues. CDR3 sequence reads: CSARESGTDNTGELFF. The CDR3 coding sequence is TGCAGTGCTAGGGAGAGTGGGACAGACAACACCGGGGAGCTGTTTTTT.

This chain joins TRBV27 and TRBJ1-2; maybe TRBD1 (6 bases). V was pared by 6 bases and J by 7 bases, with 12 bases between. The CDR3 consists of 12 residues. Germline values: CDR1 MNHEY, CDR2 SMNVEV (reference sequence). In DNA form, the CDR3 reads TGTGCCAGCAGAGGGGGTGTCCGTGGCTACACCTTC. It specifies CASRGGVRGYTF.

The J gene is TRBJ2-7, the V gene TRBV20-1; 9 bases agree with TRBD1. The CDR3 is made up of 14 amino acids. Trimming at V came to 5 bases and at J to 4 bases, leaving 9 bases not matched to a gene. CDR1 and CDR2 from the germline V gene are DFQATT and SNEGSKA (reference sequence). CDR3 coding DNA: TGCAGTGCTCAGACCGGGACAGGGTTTTACGAGCAGTACTTC. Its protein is CSAQTGTGFYEQYF.

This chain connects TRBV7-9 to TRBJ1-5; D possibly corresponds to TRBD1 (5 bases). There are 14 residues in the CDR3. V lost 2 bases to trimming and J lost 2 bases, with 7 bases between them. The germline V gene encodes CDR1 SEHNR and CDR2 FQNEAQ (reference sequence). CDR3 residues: CASSLMGGNQPQHF. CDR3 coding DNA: TGTGCCAGCAGCTTAATGGGGGGCAATCAGCCCCAGCATTTT. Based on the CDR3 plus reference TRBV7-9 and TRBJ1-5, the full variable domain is DTGVSQNPRHKITKRGQNVTFRCDPISEHNRLYWYRQTLGQGPEFLTYFQNEAQLEKSRLLSDRFSAERPKGSFSTLEIQRTEQGDSAMYLCASSLMGGNQPQHFGDGTRLSIL.

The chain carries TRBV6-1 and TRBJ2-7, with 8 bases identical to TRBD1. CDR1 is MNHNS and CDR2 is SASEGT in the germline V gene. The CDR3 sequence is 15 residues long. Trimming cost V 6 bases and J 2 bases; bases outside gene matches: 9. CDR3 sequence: CASRPSGQGTYEQYF. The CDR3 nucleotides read TGTGCCAGCAGGCCATCTGGACAGGGAACCTACGAGCAGTACTTC.

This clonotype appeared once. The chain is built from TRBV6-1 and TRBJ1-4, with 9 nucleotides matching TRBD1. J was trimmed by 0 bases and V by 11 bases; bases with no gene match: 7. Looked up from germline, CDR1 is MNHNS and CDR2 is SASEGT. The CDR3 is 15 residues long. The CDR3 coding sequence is TGTGCCGTTACAGGGGGCTTAGCAACTAATGAAAAACTGTTTTTT. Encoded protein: CAVTGGLATNEKLFF.

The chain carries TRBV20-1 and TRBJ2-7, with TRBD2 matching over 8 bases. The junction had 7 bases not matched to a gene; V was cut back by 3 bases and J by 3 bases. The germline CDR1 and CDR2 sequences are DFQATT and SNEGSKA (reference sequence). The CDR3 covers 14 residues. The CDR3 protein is CSARSGGRRYEQYF. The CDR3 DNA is TGCAGTGCTAGGTCGGGGGGGCGACGCTACGAGCAGTACTTC.